The 15 T cell receptor beta chains below all came from one sample that was sequenced in a study of cytomegalovirus exposure and HLA in healthy donors (dated by TCRdb to 2015 to 2018). Library construction relied on the immunoSEQ multiplex PCR assay. The multiplex PCR relied on a mix of 60 forward primers for TCR Vbeta segments and 13 reverse primers for TCR Jbeta segments. In TCRdb, the immuneACCESS table is reduced to in-frame sequences with V and J assigned. These tables do not hold every clone; where another copy was compared, an unresolved V gene accounts for under half, and the others remain unexplained. The sample data list 95,000 to 150,000 clones, and 65% to 90% of these were observed just once. The top ten hold around 2.2% of the sample. Sequenced input: PBMCs. The source is a woman aged 40-49 years in good health and CMV-seronegative.

This clone occurred a few times. This chain connects TRBV6-5 to TRBJ2-7; D uncertain. V lost 5 bases to trimming and J lost 1 base, with 15 bases between them. Germline CDR1 and CDR2: MNHEY and SVGAGI. The CDR3 has 15 residues. CDR3 DNA: TGTGCCAGCAGTCCAGGTATTACGGCTTCCTACGAGCAGTACTTC. Protein product: CASSPGITASYEQYF.

The V call is TRBV15, the J call TRBJ1-5; D not resolved. CDR3 length: 16 amino acids. The germline CDR1 and CDR2 sequences are LNHNV and YYDKDF (reference sequence). V gave up 3 bases and J gave up 3 bases, with 15 bases separating them. CDR3 DNA sequence: TGTGCCACCAGCAGTTCTTACCCCCAGTCCAATCAGCCCCAGCATTTT. This encodes CATSSSYPQSNQPQHF.

The chain recombines TRBV10-1 with TRBJ1-2; D might be TRBD1 (6 bases). The CDR3 totals 18 residues. Germline lookup yields CDR1 WNHNN and CDR2 SYGVQD (reference sequence). The germline V and J ends were trimmed by 6 bases and 1 base, with 24 bases remaining between them. This CDR3 reads CASSPPGGKRGLNYGYTF. Here the CDR3 DNA reads TGCGCCAGCAGCCCCCCTGGGGGCAAAAGGGGCCTTAACTATGGCTACACCTTC.

The CDR3 region is CASSVEGHPSSEQFF. For the CDR3, the DNA is TGTGCCAGCAGCGTAGAGGGACACCCATCAAGTGAGCAGTTCTTC. The rearrangement links TRBV9 to TRBJ2-1, with D perhaps TRBD1 (6 bases). The CDR3 extends over 15 amino acids. V dropped 0 bases and J dropped 9 bases, with 16 bases sitting between them. CDR1 is SGDLS and CDR2 is YYNGEE in the germline V gene.

The CDR3 bases are TGTGCCAGTAGGTCGGGACAGTGGTATCAGCCCCAGCATTTT. Its translation: CASRSGQWYQPQHF. This sequence joins TRBV19 and TRBJ1-5; 7 positions match TRBD1. Per germline, CDR1 LNHDA and CDR2 SQIVND (reference sequence). The CDR3 is made up of 14 amino acids. V shed 6 bases and J 5 bases; nucleotides not matched to a gene: 7.

The chain joins TRBV7-8 to TRBJ2-1; 7 bases match TRBD2. V gave up 4 bases and J gave up 2 bases; unmatched junction bases: 5. This CDR3 is 15 amino acids long. Germline loops: CDR1 SGHVS, CDR2 FQNEAQ. DNA for the CDR3: TGTGCCAGCAGCTCCCAAGCGGGAACCTACAATGAGCAGTTCTTC. Residues: CASSSQAGTYNEQFF. Looking up the rest from reference TRBV7-8 and TRBJ2-1 gives the full variable domain: GAGVSQSPRYKVAKRGQDVALRCDPISGHVSLFWYQQALGQGPEFLTYFQNEAQLDKSGLPSDRFFAERPEGSVSTLKIQRTQQEDSAVYLCASSSQAGTYNEQFFGPGTRLTVL.

CDR3 coding DNA: TGTGCCAGCAGCTTGGGCAGTTTGAAGCAGCCCCAGCATTTT. Encoded protein: CASSLGSLKQPQHF. The rearrangement uses TRBV5-6 and TRBJ1-5; D not resolved. The CDR3 extends over 14 amino acids. Germline-derived CDR1 and CDR2 are SGHDT and YYEEEE. Trimming left V 0 bases short and J 7 bases short, with 11 bases between.

In its sample, this clone was seen a few times. V usage is TRBV4-1 and J usage is TRBJ2-7, with 8 bases fitting TRBD2. The CDR3 is 15 amino acids. Germline V gene data show CDR1 as MGHRA and CDR2 as YSYEKL. The J segment lost 5 bases and the V segment lost 0 bases, leaving 6 bases of the junction unmatched. The CDR3 DNA follows: TGCGCCAGCAGCCAAGACTCGGGACTAGACAACGAGCAGTACTTC. It is translated as CASSQDSGLDNEQYF.

The V call is TRBV5-1, the J call TRBJ2-1; 8 bases line up with TRBD2. CDR3 length equals 16 residues. Looked up from germline, CDR1 is SGHRS and CDR2 is YFSETQ. J lost 3 bases, V lost 0 bases, and 5 bases had no gene match. The CDR3 region has the DNA TGCGCCAGCAGCTTGGCCGGGAGCGGGAGCTACAATGAGCAGTTCTTC. It specifies CASSLAGSGSYNEQFF.

The J gene is TRBJ2-3, the V gene TRBV4-2; 9 bases fit TRBD2. The germline V gene has CDR1 LGHNA and CDR2 YNFKEQ. The CDR3 runs 16 residues. After removal of 0 bases from V and 4 bases from J, the junction contained 5 bases not matched to a gene. CDR3 residues: CASSQEGSGSADTQYF. The DNA of the CDR3 is TGTGCCAGCAGCCAAGAGGGTAGCGGGAGCGCAGATACGCAGTATTTT.

This chain uses TRBV6-1 with TRBJ2-3, with 7 bases that match TRBD1. Losses at the gene ends were 3 bases for V and 1 base for J; bases not matched to a gene: 7. Per the germline V gene, CDR1 is MNHNS and CDR2 is SASEGT. The CDR3 contains 16 residues. CDR3 sequence reads: CASSEARGRGTDTQYF. DNA for the CDR3: TGTGCCAGCAGTGAGGCTAGGGGGCGCGGCACAGATACGCAGTATTTT.

The V gene is TRBV2, the J gene TRBJ1-2; 12 bases line up with TRBD1. The CDR3 has 13 amino acids. Germline V gene sequence: CDR1 SNHLY, CDR2 FYNNEI. After removal of 8 bases from V and 8 bases from J, the junction contained 6 bases not matched to a gene. CDR3 in DNA: TGTGCCAGCTCTCAAGGGACAGGGGGCGGCTACACCTTC. Its translation: CASSQGTGGGYTF.

This clone was seen just once. CDR3 sequence reads: CASSTPGTGAYGYTF. CDR3 DNA: TGTGCCAGCAGTACGCCCGGGACAGGGGCGTATGGCTACACCTTC. The V gene is TRBV6-5, the J gene TRBJ1-2, with TRBD1 identical over 10 bases. Germline CDR1 MNHEY, CDR2 SVGAGI. This CDR3 region has 15 residues. Germline trimming cut 5 bases from V and 5 bases from J; bases unmatched to any gene: 8.

V is TRBV9 and J is TRBJ2-3; TRBD2 aligns across 15 bases. The CDR3 covers 16 residues. Germline V gene data show CDR1 as SGDLS and CDR2 as YYNGEE. The ends lost 3 bases at V and 5 bases at J; junction bases unmatched: 4. CDR3 sequence reads: CASSASGLAGGDTQYF. Written as DNA, the CDR3 is TGTGCCAGCAGCGCATCGGGACTAGCGGGGGGAGATACGCAGTATTTT.

The V and J genes are TRBV7-3 and TRBJ2-3, with D unclear. CDR1 SGHTA and CDR2 FQGTGA come from the germline V gene. CDR3 length equals 12 residues. The germline V and J ends were trimmed by 5 bases and 4 bases, with 7 bases remaining between them. CDR3 in DNA: TGTGCCAGCAGCAAAGACTCAGATACGCAGTATTTT. This sequence encodes CASSKDSDTQYF.